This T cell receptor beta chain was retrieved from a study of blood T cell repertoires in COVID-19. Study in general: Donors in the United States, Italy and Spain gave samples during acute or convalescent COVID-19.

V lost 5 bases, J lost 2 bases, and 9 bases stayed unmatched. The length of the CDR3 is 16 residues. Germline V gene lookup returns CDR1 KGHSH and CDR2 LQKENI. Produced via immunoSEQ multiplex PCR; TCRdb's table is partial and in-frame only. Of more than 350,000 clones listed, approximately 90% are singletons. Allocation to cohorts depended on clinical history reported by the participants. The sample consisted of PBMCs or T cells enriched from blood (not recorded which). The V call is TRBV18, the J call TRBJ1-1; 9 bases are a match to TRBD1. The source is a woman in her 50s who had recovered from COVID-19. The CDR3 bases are TGTGCCAGCTCAAGGACAGGGGAAGGACTTAACACTGAAGCTTTCTTT. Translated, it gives CASSRTGEGLNTEAFF.